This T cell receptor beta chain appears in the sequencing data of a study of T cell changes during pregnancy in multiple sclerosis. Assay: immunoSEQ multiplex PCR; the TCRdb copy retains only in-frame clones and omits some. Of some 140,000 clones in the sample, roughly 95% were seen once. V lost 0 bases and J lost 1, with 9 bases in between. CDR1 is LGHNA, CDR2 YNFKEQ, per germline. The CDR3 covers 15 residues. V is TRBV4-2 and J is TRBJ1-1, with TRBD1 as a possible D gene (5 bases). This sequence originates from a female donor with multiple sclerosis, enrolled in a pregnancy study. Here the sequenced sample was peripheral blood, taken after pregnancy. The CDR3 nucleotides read TGTGCCAGCAGCCAAGAGGGGCGCCGGAACACTGAAGCTTTCTTT. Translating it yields CASSQEGRRNTEAFF.